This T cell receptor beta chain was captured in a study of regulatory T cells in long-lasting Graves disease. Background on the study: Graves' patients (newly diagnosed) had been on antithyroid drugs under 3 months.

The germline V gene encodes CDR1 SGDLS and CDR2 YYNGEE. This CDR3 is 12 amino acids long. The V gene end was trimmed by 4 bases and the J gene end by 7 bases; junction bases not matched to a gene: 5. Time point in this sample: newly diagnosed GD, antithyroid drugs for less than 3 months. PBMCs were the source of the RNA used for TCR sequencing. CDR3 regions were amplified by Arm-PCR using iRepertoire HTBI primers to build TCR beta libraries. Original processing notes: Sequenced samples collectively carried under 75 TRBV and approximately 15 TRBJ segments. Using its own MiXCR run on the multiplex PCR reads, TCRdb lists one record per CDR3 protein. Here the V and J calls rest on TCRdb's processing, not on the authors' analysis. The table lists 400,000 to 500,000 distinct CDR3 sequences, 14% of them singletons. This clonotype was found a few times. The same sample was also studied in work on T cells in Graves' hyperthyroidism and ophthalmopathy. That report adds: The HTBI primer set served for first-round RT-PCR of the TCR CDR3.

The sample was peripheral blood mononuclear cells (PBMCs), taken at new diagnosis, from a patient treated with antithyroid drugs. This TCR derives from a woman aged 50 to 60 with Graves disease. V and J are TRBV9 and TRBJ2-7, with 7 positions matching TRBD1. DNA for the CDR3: TGTGCCAGCAGCCCACAGGGGCAAGAGCAGTACTTC. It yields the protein CASSPQGQEQYF.